This T cell receptor (beta chain) comes out of a study of identical twins. This CDR3 has 11 amino acids. The V gene's germline CDR1 is SGHTA and CDR2 FQGNSA. Trimming cost V 2 bases and J 9 bases, with 5 bases left between them. TCRdb independently ran MiXCR on the 5' RACE reads; one entry per CDR3 protein. The sample lists 500,000 or so distinct CDR3 sequences, 22% occurring once. The same specimen was also included in a second study, on T cells expressing NK-cell markers. This second study notes: Only alpha-beta TCR T cells were sorted in several experiments, using an anti-gamma-delta TCR antibody.

V usage is TRBV7-2 and J usage is TRBJ2-1; D ambiguous. This clonotype was obtained from a woman under 30 in good health. The sample consisted of CD4+ T cells sorted from blood. The CDR3 reads CASSLQSEQFF. The CDR3 DNA reads as TGTGCCAGCAGCTTACAAAGTGAGCAGTTCTTC.